A single sample gave rise to the 21 T cell receptor beta chains below, sequenced in a study of cytomegalovirus exposure and HLA in healthy donors. The repertoire was sequenced with immunoSEQ multiplex PCR; TCRdb's copy has only in-frame clones and lacks some. The sample holds approximately 210,000 clones, roughly 88% seen once. Material for sequencing was PBMCs. The source is a woman aged 18-29 years in good health and CMV-seronegative.

The chain combines TRBV28 with TRBJ2-1; 14 nucleotides match TRBD2. Germline CDR1 and CDR2: MDHEN and SYDVKM. V gave up 2 bases and J gave up 5 bases; unmatched junction bases: 2. This CDR3 is built from 16 residues. CDR3 in amino acids: CASSLGTSGSNNEQFF. The DNA of the CDR3 is TGTGCCAGCAGTTTAGGGACTAGCGGGAGCAACAATGAGCAGTTCTTC.

This clone was seen a single time. The genes are TRBV11-3 and TRBJ2-4; D is unresolved. Per the germline V gene, CDR1 is SGHNT and CDR2 is YENEEA. Trimming stripped 0 bases from V and 6 bases from J, with 12 bases between. This CDR3 comprises 15 residues. CDR3 coding DNA: TGTGCCAGCAGCTTAGATGGGCGCAGATCAAACATTCAGTACTTC. Translating gives CASSLDGRRSNIQYF.

V and J are TRBV7-2 and TRBJ2-1, with a possible D match to TRBD1 (6 bases). Germline loops: CDR1 SGHTA, CDR2 FQGNSA. Trimming cost V 8 bases and J 6 bases, with 17 bases left between them. The CDR3 runs 14 residues. This chain's CDR3 is CASLTGTISNEQFF. The DNA of the CDR3 is TGTGCCAGCCTTACAGGGACCATATCCAATGAGCAGTTCTTC.

The chain links TRBV27 to TRBJ2-3; D is ambiguous. The CDR3 consists of 16 residues. V dropped 4 bases and J dropped 2 bases, with 16 bases sitting between them. Germline V gene data show CDR1 as MNHEY and CDR2 as SMNVEV (reference sequence). The CDR3 protein is CASSSQFLGNTDTQYF. DNA of the CDR3: TGTGCCAGCAGTTCCCAGTTTTTGGGCAACACAGATACGCAGTATTTT.

This chain links TRBV5-1 with TRBJ2-7; 12 bases align to TRBD2. CDR1 and CDR2 from the germline V gene are SGHRS and YFSETQ. V lost 0 bases, J lost 3 bases, and 1 base stayed unmatched. The CDR3 runs 15 residues. The CDR3 here is CASSLASGRVYEQYF. For the CDR3, the DNA is TGCGCCAGCAGCTTGGCTAGCGGGAGGGTCTACGAGCAGTACTTC.

This chain links TRBV7-3 with TRBJ2-1; a weak D match, TRBD2 (6 bases). Trimming removed 3 bases from V and 5 bases from J, with 8 bases in between. Germline lookup yields CDR1 SGHTA and CDR2 FQGTGA. This CDR3 is built from 13 residues. The CDR3 DNA reads TGTGCCAGCAGCTTCGGAGGGGACAATGAGCAGTTCTTC. This gives the protein CASSFGGDNEQFF.

This rearrangement joins TRBV5-4 to TRBJ2-7, with TRBD2 identical over 10 bases. Germline CDR1 reads SGHNT; CDR2 reads YYREEE (reference sequence). The V segment lost 2 bases and the J segment 0 bases; nucleotides outside the gene matches: 2. The CDR3 has 15 residues. The CDR3 DNA is TGTGCCAGCAGCTTAACTAGCGGGAACTCCTACGAGCAGTACTTC. It translates to CASSLTSGNSYEQYF.

This clone came up once. The chain joins TRBV6-4 to TRBJ1-2, with TRBD1 matching over 9 bases. CDR1 is MRHNA and CDR2 is SNTAGT in the germline V gene. The CDR3 is made up of 15 amino acids. The V segment lost 4 bases and the J segment 2 bases; nucleotides outside the gene matches: 5. CDR3 nucleotide sequence: TGTGCCAGCAGTGCGTCCGGGACAGGGAACTATGGCTACACCTTC. It codes for CASSASGTGNYGYTF.

The rearrangement joins TRBV7-9 to TRBJ2-1, with a tentative D call TRBD2 (7 bases). With 4 bases removed from V and 5 bases from J, the gap between germline ends came to 9 bases. Germline V CDR1 and CDR2: SEHNR, FQNEAQ (reference sequence). The CDR3 loop spans 13 amino acids. The CDR3 sequence: CASSSGGHNEQFF. The CDR3 DNA follows: TGTGCCAGCAGCTCCGGGGGGCACAATGAGCAGTTCTTC. The full variable domain, its missing parts supplied by reference TRBV7-9 and TRBJ2-1, is DTGVSQNPRHKITKRGQNVTFRCDPISEHNRLYWYRQTLGQGPEFLTYFQNEAQLEKSRLLSDRFSAERPKGSFSTLEIQRTEQGDSAMYLCASSSGGHNEQFFGPGTRLTVL.

This rearrangement joins TRBV7-2 to TRBJ2-3; D not certain. Between the trimmed V and J ends, which lost 0 bases and 0 bases, there was a span of 7 bases. CDR1 and CDR2 (germline): SGHTA, FQGNSA. This CDR3 is 15 amino acids long. The CDR3 region is CASSLALKSTDTQYF. In nucleotides, the CDR3 is TGTGCCAGCAGCTTAGCACTAAAGAGCACAGATACGCAGTATTTT.

This sequence joins TRBV5-6 and TRBJ2-1, with a possible D match to TRBD2 (5 bases). V was cut by 4 bases and J by 6 bases, with 20 bases left in between. The CDR3 has 16 residues. Germline assignment: CDR1 SGHDT and CDR2 YYEEEE. This CDR3 is CASSLTTPSGSNEQFF. In DNA form, the CDR3 reads TGTGCCAGCAGCCTGACAACTCCGTCGGGGTCCAATGAGCAGTTCTTC.

The J gene is TRBJ2-1, the V gene TRBV2, with TRBD2 as a possible D gene (6 bases). V was cut by 3 bases and J by 3 bases, with 9 bases left in between. The germline V gene encodes CDR1 SNHLY and CDR2 FYNNEI. The CDR3 runs to 14 residues. CDR3 coding DNA: TGTGCCAGCAGTGAGCTAGCGAACTACAATGAGCAGTTCTTC. This gives the protein CASSELANYNEQFF.

This clone was detected once. In DNA form, the CDR3 reads TGTGCCATCAGTGAGGGGACAACCTACGAGCAGTACTTC. Protein: CAISEGTTYEQYF. The genes are TRBV10-3 and TRBJ2-7, with D tentatively TRBD1 (6 bases). Germline lookup yields CDR1 ENHRY and CDR2 SYGVKD. This CDR3 has 13 residues. V lost 2 bases and J lost 2, with 7 bases in between.

Only one count was recorded for this clone. This sequence joins TRBV10-2 and TRBJ2-1, with 8 bases aligning to TRBD2. Per the germline V gene, CDR1 is WSHSY and CDR2 is SAAADI. This CDR3 has 14 residues. Losses at the gene ends were 4 bases for V and 5 bases for J; bases not matched to a gene: 4. In DNA, the CDR3 is TGCGCCAGCAGTGGGCGGGAGGTGAACAATGAGCAGTTCTTC. Translating it yields CASSGREVNNEQFF.

The rearrangement links TRBV28 to TRBJ1-1, with D uncertain. Germline V lookup: CDR1 MDHEN, CDR2 SYDVKM. V lost 2 bases and J lost 5, with 15 bases in between. This CDR3 is built from 15 residues. The DNA for the CDR3 is TGTGCCAGCAGTTTACCCCCGGGGTTGGGAACTGAAGCTTTCTTT. It translates to CASSLPPGLGTEAFF.

The genes are TRBV7-8 and TRBJ2-1; D ambiguous. The ends were cut back, 5 bases at V and 7 bases at J, with 12 bases in the middle. CDR3 length: 13 amino acids. Germline CDR1 SGHVS, CDR2 FQNEAQ. In DNA form, the CDR3 reads TGTGCCAGCAGCCCTCAGGCCTCGAATGAGCAGTTCTTC. This codes for CASSPQASNEQFF.

The chain combines TRBV29-1 with TRBJ1-4, with 8 positions matching TRBD1. Germline V CDR1 and CDR2: SQVTM, ANQGSEA. The V segment lost 0 bases and the J segment 7 bases; nucleotides outside the gene matches: 4. The CDR3 is made up of 14 amino acids. The CDR3 loop reads CSVEEGTGGEKLFF. The DNA for the CDR3 is TGCAGCGTTGAAGAGGGGACAGGTGGTGAAAAACTGTTTTTT.

The rearrangement links TRBV11-1 to TRBJ2-1, with 13 bases identical to TRBD2. V gave up 5 bases and J gave up 6 bases; unmatched junction bases: 7. From germline, CDR1 is SGHAT and CDR2 FQDESV (reference sequence). This CDR3 is 16 amino acids long. The CDR3 sequence: CASSVGLAGVGNEQFF. The DNA for the CDR3 is TGTGCCAGCAGCGTCGGACTAGCGGGAGTAGGCAATGAGCAGTTCTTC.

The V gene is TRBV9, the J gene TRBJ1-2; D possibly corresponds to TRBD1 (5 bases). V was shortened by 2 bases and J by 4 bases, with 9 bases between the two germline ends. Germline CDR1 reads SGDLS; CDR2 reads YYNGEE. The CDR3 consists of 13 residues. The CDR3 is CASSVGQGYGYTF. CDR3 DNA sequence: TGTGCCAGCAGCGTGGGGCAGGGCTATGGCTACACCTTC.

The chain joins TRBV10-2 to TRBJ2-3, with 7 bases identical to TRBD2. V was pared by 6 bases and J by 3 bases, with 12 bases of the junction left unmatched. The length of the CDR3 is 16 residues. Germline CDR1 reads WSHSY; CDR2 reads SAAADI. DNA for the CDR3: TGCGCCAGCAGGGCCTTTCGGGGGAGGGTGACAGATACGCAGTATTTT. It specifies CASRAFRGRVTDTQYF.

CDR3 in amino acids: CASSFLGGASYGYTF. The CDR3, as DNA: TGTGCCAGTAGTTTCTTAGGGGGCGCGAGCTATGGCTACACCTTC. The rearrangement links TRBV19 to TRBJ1-2; 7 nucleotides line up with TRBD1. The trim removed 5 bases at V and 4 bases at J, leaving 10 bases unmatched. Germline assignment: CDR1 LNHDA and CDR2 SQIVND (reference sequence). The CDR3 consists of 15 residues.